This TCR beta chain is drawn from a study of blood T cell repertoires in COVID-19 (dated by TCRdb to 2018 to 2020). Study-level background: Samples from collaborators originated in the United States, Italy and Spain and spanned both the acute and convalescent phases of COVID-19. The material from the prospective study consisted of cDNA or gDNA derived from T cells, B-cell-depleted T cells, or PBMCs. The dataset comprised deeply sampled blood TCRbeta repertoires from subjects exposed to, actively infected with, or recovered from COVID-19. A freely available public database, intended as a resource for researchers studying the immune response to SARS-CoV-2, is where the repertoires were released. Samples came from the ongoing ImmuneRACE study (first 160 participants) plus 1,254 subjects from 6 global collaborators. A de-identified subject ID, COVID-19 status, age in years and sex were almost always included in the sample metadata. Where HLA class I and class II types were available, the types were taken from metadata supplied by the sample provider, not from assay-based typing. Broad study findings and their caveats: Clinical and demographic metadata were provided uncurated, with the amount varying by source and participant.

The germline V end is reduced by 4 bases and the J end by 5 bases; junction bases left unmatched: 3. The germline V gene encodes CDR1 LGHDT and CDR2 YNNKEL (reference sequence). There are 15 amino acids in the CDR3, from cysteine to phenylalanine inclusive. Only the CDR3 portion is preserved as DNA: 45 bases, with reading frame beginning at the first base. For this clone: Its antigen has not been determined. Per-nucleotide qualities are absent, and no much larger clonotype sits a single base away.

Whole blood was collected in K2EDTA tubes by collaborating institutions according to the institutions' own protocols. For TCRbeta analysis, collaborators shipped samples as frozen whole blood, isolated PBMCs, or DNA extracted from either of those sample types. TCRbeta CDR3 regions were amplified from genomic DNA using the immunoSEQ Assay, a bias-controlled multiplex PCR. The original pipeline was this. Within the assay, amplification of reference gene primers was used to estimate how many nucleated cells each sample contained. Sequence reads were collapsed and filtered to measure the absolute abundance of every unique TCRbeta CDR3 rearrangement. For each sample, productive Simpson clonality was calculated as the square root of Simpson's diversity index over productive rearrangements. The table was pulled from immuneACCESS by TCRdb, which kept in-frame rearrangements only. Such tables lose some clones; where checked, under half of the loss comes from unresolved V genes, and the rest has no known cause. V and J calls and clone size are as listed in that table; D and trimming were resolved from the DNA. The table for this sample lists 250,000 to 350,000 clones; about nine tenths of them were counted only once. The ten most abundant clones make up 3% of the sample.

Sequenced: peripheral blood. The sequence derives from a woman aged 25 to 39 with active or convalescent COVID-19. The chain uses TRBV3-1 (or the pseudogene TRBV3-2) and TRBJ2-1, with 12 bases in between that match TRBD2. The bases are TGTGCCAGCAGCCCTAGCGGGGGGGGAGACAATGAGCAGTTCTTC. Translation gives CASSPSGGGDNEQFF.